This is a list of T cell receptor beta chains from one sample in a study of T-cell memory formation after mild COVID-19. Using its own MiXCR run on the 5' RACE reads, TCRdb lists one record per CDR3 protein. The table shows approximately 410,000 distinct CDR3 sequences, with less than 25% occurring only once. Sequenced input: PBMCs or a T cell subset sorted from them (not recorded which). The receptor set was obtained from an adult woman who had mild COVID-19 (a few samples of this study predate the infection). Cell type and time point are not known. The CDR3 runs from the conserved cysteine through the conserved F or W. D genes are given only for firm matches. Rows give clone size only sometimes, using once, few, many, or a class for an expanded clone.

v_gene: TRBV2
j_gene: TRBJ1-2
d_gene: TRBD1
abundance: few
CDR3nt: TGTGCCAGCGACACACAGGGGGCCCGGGGAGGCTACACCTTC
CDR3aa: CASDTQGARGGYTF

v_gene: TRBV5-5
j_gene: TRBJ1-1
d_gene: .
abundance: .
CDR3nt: TGTGCCAGCAGCACGGACCGCCGGAACACTGAAGCTTTCTTT
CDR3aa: CASSTDRRNTEAFF

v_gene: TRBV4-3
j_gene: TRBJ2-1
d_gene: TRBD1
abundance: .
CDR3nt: TGCGCCAGCAGCCAAGGGTTCGGGACAGGGGGCGAGGATGAGCAGTTCTTC
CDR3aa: CASSQGFGTGGEDEQFF

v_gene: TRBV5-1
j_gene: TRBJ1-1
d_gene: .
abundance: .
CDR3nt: TGCGCCAGCAGCCAAGGGGTTCTGAACACTGAAGCTTTCTTT
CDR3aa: CASSQGVLNTEAFF

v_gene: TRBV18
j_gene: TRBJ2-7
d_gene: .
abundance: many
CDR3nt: TGTGCCAGCTCACCACCCAAACATCCCTACGAGCAGTACTTC
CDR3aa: CASSPPKHPYEQYF

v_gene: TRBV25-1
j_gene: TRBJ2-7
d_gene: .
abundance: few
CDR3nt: TGTGCCAGCAGTCCCGCTTGGGTCGGATCTGAGCGCGAGCAGTACTTC
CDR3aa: CASSPAWVGSEREQYF

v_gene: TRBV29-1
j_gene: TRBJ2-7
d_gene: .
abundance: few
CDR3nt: TGCAGCGTTGTGAGGACAGCTAGTTACGAGCAGTACTTC
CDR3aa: CSVVRTASYEQYF

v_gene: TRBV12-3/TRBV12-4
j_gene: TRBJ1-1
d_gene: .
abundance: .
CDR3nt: TGTGCCAGCAGTTTACGGGGGACCTACCCTGACACTGAAGCTTTCTTT
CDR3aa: CASSLRGTYPDTEAFF

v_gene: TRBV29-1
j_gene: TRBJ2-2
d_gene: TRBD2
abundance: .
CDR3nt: TGCAGCGTGAAGACAGCGGGGGCCGGGGAGCTGTTTTTT
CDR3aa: CSVKTAGAGELFF

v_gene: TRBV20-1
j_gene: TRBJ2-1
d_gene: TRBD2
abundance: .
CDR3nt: TGCAGTGCTAGGGCCGGGACTAGCGTCAATGAGCAGTTCTTC
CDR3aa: CSARAGTSVNEQFF

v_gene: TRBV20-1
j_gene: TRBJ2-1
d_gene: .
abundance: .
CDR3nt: TGCAGTGCTTCCGACATCAATGAGCAGTTCTTC
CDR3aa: CSASDINEQFF

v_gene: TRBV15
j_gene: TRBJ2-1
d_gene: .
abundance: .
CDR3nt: TGTGCCACCAGCAGAGCGGGTGAGCAGTTCTTC
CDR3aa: CATSRAGEQFF

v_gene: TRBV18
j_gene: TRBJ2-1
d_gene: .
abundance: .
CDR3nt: TGTGCCAGCTCACCACCGATCCGGGTCTCCTACAATGAGCAGTTCTTC
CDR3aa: CASSPPIRVSYNEQFF

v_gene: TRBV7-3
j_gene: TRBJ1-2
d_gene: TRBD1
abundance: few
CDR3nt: TGTGCCAGCAGCTTAGCGAAGAGGGACAGGGGGCGCGTAAACTATGGCTACACCTTC
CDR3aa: CASSLAKRDRGRVNYGYTF

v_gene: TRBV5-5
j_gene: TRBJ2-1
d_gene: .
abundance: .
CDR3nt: TGTGCCAGCAGCTTGGTTCGAGGGACCACCTACAATGAGCAGTTCTTC
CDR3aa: CASSLVRGTTYNEQFF

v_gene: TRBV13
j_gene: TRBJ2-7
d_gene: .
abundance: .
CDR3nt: TGTGCCAGCAGCTTGAGATTGGAGGCCGAGCCAACCTACGAGCAGTACTTC
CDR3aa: CASSLRLEAEPTYEQYF

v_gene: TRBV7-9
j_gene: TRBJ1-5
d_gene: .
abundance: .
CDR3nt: TGTGCCAGCAGCTTAAATACAGGGAATCAGCCCCAGCATTTT
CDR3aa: CASSLNTGNQPQHF

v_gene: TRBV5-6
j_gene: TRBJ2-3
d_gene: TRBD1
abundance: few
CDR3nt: TGTGCCAGCAGCTTGTTCGGACAGGGGTTGGATACGCAGTATTTT
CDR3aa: CASSLFGQGLDTQYF

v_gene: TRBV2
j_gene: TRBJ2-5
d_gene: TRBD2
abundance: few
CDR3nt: TGTGCCAGCAGTGAGTGGCGGGGGGGCGTGACGGAGACCCAGTACTTC
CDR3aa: CASSEWRGGVTETQYF

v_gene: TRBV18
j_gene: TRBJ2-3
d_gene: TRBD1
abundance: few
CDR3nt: TGTGCCAGCTCACCAGTCGCGGGACAGGGAACAGATACGCAGTATTTT
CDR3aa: CASSPVAGQGTDTQYF

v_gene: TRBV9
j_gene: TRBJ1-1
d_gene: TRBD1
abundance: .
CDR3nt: TGTGCCAGCAGCCTCGGGAGAGGGGGCACGGACACTGAAGCTTTCTTT
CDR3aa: CASSLGRGGTDTEAFF

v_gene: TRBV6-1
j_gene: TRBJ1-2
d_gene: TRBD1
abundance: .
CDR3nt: TGTGCCAGCAGTGAGCCCTCGACAGGGAGAGGATATGGCTACACCTTC
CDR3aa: CASSEPSTGRGYGYTF

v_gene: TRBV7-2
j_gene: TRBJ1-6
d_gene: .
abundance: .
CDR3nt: TGTGCCAGCAGCCTGCAGGGGCGAATCGATTCACCCCTCCACTTT
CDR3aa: CASSLQGRIDSPLHF

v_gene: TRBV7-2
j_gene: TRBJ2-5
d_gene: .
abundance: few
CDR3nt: TGTGCCAGCAGCCCCGTGACCGAACAAGAGACCCAGTACTTC
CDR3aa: CASSPVTEQETQYF

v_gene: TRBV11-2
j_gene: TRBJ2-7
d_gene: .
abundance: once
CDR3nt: TGTGCCAGCAGCCATGGGACCGGCGAGCAGTACTTC
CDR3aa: CASSHGTGEQYF

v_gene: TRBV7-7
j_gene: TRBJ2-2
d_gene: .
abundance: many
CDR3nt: TGTGCTAGCAGCCCTATGAACACCGGGGAGCTGTTTTTT
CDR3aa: CASSPMNTGELFF

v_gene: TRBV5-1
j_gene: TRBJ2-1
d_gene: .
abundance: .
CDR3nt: TGCGCCAGCACCGAACAGGGAGGGTGGTTCTTC
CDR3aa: CASTEQGGWFF

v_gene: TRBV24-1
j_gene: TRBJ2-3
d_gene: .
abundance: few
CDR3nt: TGTGCCACCAGTGACCGTCCGACTAGCACAGATACGCAGTATTTT
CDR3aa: CATSDRPTSTDTQYF

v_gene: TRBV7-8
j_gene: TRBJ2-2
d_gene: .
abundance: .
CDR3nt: TGTGCCAGCAGCTTCGGACGGGTCGCCGCCGGGGAGCTGTTTTTT
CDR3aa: CASSFGRVAAGELFF

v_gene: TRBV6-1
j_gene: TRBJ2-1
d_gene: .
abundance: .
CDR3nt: TGTGCCAGCAGTGAAAACTGGGGGGGGGCCCCTGAGCAGTTCTTC
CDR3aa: CASSENWGGAPEQFF

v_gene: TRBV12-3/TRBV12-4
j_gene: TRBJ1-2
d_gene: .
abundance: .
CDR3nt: TGTGCCAGCAGTTTATCAGGGCGAATAAACTATGGCTACACCTTC
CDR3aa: CASSLSGRINYGYTF

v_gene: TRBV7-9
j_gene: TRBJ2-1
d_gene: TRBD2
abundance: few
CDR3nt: TGTGCCAGCAGCTCGAGGGACGGGAGGAATGAGCAGTTCTTC
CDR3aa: CASSSRDGRNEQFF

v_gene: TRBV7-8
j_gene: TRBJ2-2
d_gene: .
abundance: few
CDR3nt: TGTGCCAGCAGCTTATTAGCGGAGAACACCGGGGAGCTGTTTTTT
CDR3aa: CASSLLAENTGELFF

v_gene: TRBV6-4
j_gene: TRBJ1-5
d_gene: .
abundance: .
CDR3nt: TGTGCCAGCAGTTTGACGGCAAATAGCAATCAGCCCCAGCATTTT
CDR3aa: CASSLTANSNQPQHF

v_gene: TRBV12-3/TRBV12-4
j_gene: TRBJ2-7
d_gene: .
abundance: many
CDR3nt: TGTGCCAGCAGTTTAGCCGGGGCCCACTACGAGCAGTACTTC
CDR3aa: CASSLAGAHYEQYF

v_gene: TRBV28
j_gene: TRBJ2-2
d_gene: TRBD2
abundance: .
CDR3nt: TGTGCCAGCAGCCCTGAACTAGCGGGAGGTACCGGGGAGCTGTTTTTT
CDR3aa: CASSPELAGGTGELFF

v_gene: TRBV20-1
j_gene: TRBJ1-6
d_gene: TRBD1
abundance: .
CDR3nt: TGCAGTGCTTTAGGGACAGGGGATTCACCCCTCCACTTT
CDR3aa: CSALGTGDSPLHF

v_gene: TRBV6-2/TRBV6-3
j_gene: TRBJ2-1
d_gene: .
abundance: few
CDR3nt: TGTGCCAGCAGTGATGGGCTTTGGGCGTTCTTC
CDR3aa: CASSDGLWAFF

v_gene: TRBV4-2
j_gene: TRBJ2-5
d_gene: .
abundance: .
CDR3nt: TGTGCCAGCAGCCAAGATGAGATTTTGGGAGAGACCCAGTACTTC
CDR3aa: CASSQDEILGETQYF

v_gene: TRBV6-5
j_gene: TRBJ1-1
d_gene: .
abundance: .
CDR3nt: TGTGCCAGCAGTTACTCCCTGGTAGGAAACACTGAAGCTTTCTTT
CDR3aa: CASSYSLVGNTEAFF

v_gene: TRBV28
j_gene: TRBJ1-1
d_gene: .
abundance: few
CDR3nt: TGTGCCAGCAGTATCCCCGGGGGGACTGAAGCTTTCTTT
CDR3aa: CASSIPGGTEAFF

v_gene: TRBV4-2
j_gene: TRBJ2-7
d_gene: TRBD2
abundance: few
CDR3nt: TGTGCCAGCAGCCAACCCACGGGACTATTCGACGAGCAGTACTTC
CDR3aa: CASSQPTGLFDEQYF

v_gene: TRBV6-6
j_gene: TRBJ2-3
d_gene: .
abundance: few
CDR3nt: TGTGCCAGCACCAAAGGGGGGCTCCTCACAGATACGCAGTATTTT
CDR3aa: CASTKGGLLTDTQYF

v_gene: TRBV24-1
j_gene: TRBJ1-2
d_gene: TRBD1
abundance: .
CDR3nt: TGTGCCACCAGTGACCCTTCGACAGGGGCCTATGGCTACACCTTC
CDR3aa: CATSDPSTGAYGYTF

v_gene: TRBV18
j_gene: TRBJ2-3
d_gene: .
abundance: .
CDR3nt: TGTGCCAGCTCACGGACAGCCATCACAGATACGCAGTATTTT
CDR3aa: CASSRTAITDTQYF

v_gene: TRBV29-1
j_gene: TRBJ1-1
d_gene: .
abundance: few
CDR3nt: TGCAGCGTCAAGGCTACAATGAACACTGAAGCTTTCTTT
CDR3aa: CSVKATMNTEAFF

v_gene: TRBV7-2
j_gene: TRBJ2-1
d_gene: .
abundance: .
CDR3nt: TGTGCCAGCAGCTTAGCGTCACAGCCGGTGGTTGAGCAGTTCTTC
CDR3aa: CASSLASQPVVEQFF

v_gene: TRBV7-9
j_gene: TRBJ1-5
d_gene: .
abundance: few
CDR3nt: TGTGCCAGCACCTCGGGGGGGGGCAATCAGCCCCAGCATTTT
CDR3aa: CASTSGGGNQPQHF

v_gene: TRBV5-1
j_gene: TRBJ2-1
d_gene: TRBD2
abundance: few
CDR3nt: TGCGCCAGCAGCTTGGAGGAGCGGGGGGGCTACGATGAGCAGTTCTTC
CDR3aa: CASSLEERGGYDEQFF

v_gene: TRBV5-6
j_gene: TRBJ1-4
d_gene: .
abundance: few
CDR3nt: TGTGCCAGCAGCTTCGGAGGACTCTCGTCAGCCGCAACTAATGAAAAACTGTTTTTT
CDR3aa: CASSFGGLSSAATNEKLFF

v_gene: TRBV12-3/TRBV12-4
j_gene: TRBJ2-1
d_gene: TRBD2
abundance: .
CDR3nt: TGTGCCAGCAGTTTGAGTACAGCTAGCGGGAGGGGAGGTATAGATGAGCAGTTCTTC
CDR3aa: CASSLSTASGRGGIDEQFF

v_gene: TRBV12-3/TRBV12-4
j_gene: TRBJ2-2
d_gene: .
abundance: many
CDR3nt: TGTGCCAGCAGCCCATCATACGGGGAGCTGTTTTTT
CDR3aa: CASSPSYGELFF

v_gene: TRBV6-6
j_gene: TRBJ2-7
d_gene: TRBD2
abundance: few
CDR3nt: TGTGCCAGCAGTGCTGGCGGGGGGGCGAGGGAGCAGTACTTC
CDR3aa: CASSAGGGAREQYF

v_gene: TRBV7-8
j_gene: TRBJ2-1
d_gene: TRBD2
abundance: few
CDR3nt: TGTGCCAGCAGCTTGTTAGATAGCGGGGGCGGCTCCTACAATGAGCAGTTCTTC
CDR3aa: CASSLLDSGGGSYNEQFF

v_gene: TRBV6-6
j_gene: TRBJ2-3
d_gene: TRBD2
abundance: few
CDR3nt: TGTGCCACTGGTACTAGCGGGGCAGATACGCAGTATTTT
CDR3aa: CATGTSGADTQYF

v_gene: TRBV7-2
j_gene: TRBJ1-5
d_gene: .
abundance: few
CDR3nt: TGTGCCAGCAGCTTAGGGGGGGCGCGCCAGCCCCAGCATTTT
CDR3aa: CASSLGGARQPQHF

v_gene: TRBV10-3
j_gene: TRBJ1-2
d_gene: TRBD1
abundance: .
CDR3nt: TGTGCCATCAGTGAGAAACAGGGGGCGAATGGCTACACCTTC
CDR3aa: CAISEKQGANGYTF

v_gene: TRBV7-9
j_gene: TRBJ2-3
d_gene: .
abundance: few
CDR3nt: TGTGCCAGCAGCCCGCTACCTCTGGGGTCTAGCACAGATACGCAGTATTTT
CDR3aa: CASSPLPLGSSTDTQYF

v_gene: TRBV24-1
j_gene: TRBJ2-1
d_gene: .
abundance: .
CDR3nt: TGTGCCACCAGTGTTTCCCTCGCCCGGGACAATGAGCAGTTCTTC
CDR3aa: CATSVSLARDNEQFF

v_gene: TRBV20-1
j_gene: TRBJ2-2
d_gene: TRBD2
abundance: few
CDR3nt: TGCAGTGCTAGAGCGGATAGTAGCGGGAGATGGTCCGGGGAGCTGTTTTTT
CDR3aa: CSARADSSGRWSGELFF